One and the same sample provided the 8 T cell receptor beta chains below, sequenced in a study of human T cells and chemical hapten exposure. TCRdb reanalysed the RACE reads using MiXCR and keeps one entry per CDR3 protein. The table lists 350,000 to 450,000 distinct CDR3 sequences, approximately 5% of them singletons. Sample time point: pre-sensitization, week 0. The sample's treatment: therapeutic diphenylcyclopropenone sensitization with weekly scalp DPC. The specimen comprised whole blood, sampled in connection with sensitization to the hapten diphenylcyclopropenone (DPC). The receptors originated from a woman aged 50 to 60 with alopecia areata. Some clones in this sample may be carry-over from other donors' samples.

V and J are TRBV6-5 and TRBJ2-2; 7 nucleotides agree with TRBD1. The V and J ends lost 0 bases and 4 bases, in that order; junction bases with no gene match: 2. Per the germline V gene, CDR1 is MNHEY and CDR2 is SVGAGI. The CDR3 has 15 residues. CDR3 sequence reads: CASSYSAGGTGELFF. The CDR3 DNA sequence: TGTGCCAGCAGTTACTCGGCAGGGGGCACCGGGGAGCTGTTTTTT.

This clonotype was recorded many times. The V gene is TRBV29-1, the J gene TRBJ2-3, with 7 bases fitting TRBD1. The CDR3 has 14 residues. The germline V gene has CDR1 SQVTM and CDR2 ANQGSEA. J lost 4 bases, V lost 5 bases, and 9 bases had no gene match. The CDR3 DNA follows: TGCAGCGTTAGAAGGACAGGAGTCGCAGATACGCAGTATTTT. Translated, it gives CSVRRTGVADTQYF.

Many counts were recorded for this clonotype. This sequence joins TRBV3-1 and TRBJ2-7; 11 bases line up with TRBD2. Unmatched junction bases numbered 6, after V lost 4 bases and J lost 7 bases. The germline V gene has CDR1 LGHDT and CDR2 YNNKEL (reference sequence). CDR3 size: 14 residues. CDR3 residues: CASSLSGRVREQYF. Here the CDR3 DNA reads TGTGCCAGCAGCCTTAGCGGGAGGGTAAGGGAGCAGTACTTC.

This clonotype appeared many times. The genes are TRBV6-2 or TRBV6-3 and TRBJ2-5; tentatively, D is TRBD1 (6 bases). The CDR3 runs 13 residues. V was shortened by 5 bases and J by 5 bases, with 12 bases between the two germline ends. Germline CDR1 MNHEY, CDR2 SVGEGT. CDR3 amino acids: CASSEGGRETQYF. The CDR3, as DNA: TGTGCCAGCAGTGAAGGGGGTAGGGAGACCCAGTACTTC.

This clonotype was seen only a few times. The V call is TRBV3-1, the J call TRBJ2-3; D remains ambiguous. The germline CDR1 and CDR2 sequences are LGHDT and YNNKEL (reference sequence). The CDR3 spans 14 residues. Trimming pared 3 bases from V and 3 bases from J, leaving 10 bases between. CDR3 bases: TGTGCCAGCAGCCATATTGATAGGACAGATACGCAGTATTTT. Encoded protein: CASSHIDRTDTQYF.

This clonotype was detected only a few times. The V gene is TRBV7-9, the J gene TRBJ1-2, with D tentatively TRBD1 (6 bases). There are 17 residues in the CDR3. Trimming took 0 bases from V and 4 from J, leaving 18 bases between them. The germline V gene has CDR1 SEHNR and CDR2 FQNEAQ (reference sequence). As DNA, the CDR3 is TGTGCCAGCAGCTTAGCGTCGCGGGACACCCTTTTCTATGGCTACACCTTC. Translating it yields CASSLASRDTLFYGYTF.

Here the CDR3 DNA reads TGTGCCAGCTCACCAAAGGGACGGACCTACGAGCAGTACTTC. Translated: CASSPKGRTYEQYF. The rearrangement uses TRBV18 and TRBJ2-7; perhaps D is TRBD1 or TRBD2 (5 bases each). The CDR3 length is 14 residues. Germline CDR1 and CDR2: KGHSH and LQKENI. V lost 2 bases, J lost 2 bases, and 10 bases lay in between.

The chain has TRBV12-3 or TRBV12-4 and TRBJ1-2; 8 bases line up with TRBD1. V was pared by 8 bases and J by 3 bases, with 5 bases of the junction left unmatched. The CDR3 consists of 13 residues. CDR3 DNA sequence: TGTGCCAGCGCCGGGACAGGCGACTATGGCTACACCTTC. Residues: CASAGTGDYGYTF.